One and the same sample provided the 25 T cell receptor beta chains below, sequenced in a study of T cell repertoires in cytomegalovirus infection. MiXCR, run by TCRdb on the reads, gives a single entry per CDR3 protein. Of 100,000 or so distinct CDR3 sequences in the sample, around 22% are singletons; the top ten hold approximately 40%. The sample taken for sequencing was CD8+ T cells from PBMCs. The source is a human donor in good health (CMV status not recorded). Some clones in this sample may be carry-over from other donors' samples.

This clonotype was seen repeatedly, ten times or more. The CDR3 bases are TGTGCCAGCAGCCTAATAGGGGAGGAGCAGTACTTC. It is translated as CASSLIGEEQYF. The V and J genes are TRBV7-9 and TRBJ2-7; tentatively, D is TRBD1 or TRBD2 (5 bases each). Trimming stripped 5 bases from V and 7 bases from J, with 12 bases between. In germline, CDR1 is SEHNR, CDR2 FQNEAQ (reference sequence). The CDR3 is 12 amino acids.

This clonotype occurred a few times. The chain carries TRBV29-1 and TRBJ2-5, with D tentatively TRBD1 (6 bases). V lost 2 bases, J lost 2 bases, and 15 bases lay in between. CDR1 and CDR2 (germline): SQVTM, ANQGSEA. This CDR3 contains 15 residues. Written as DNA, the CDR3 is TGCAGCGTTGAAAATTCCCCGGACAGACAAGAGACCCAGTACTTC. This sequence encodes CSVENSPDRQETQYF. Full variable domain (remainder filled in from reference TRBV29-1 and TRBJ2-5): SAVISQKPSRDICQRGTSLTIQCQVDSQVTMMFWYRQQPGQSLTLIATANQGSEATYESGFVIDKFPISRPNLTFSTLTVSNMSPEDSSIYLCSVENSPDRQETQYFGPGTRLLVL.

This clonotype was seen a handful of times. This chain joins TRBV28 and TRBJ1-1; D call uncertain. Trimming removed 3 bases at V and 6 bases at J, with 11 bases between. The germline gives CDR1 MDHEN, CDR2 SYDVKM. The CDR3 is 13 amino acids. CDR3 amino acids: CASSFPGRAEAFF. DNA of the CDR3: TGTGCCAGCAGTTTTCCGGGTAGGGCTGAAGCTTTCTTT.

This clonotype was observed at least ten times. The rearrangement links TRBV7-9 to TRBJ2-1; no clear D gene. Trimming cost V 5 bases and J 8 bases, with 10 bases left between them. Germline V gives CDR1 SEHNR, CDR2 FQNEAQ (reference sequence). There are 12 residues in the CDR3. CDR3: CASSRLRDEQFF. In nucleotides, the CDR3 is TGTGCCAGCAGCCGATTACGGGATGAGCAGTTCTTC.

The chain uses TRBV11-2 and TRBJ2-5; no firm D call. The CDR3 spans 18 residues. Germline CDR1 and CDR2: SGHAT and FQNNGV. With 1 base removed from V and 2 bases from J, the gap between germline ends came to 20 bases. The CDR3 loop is CASSLALTLASSQETQYF. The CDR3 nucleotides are TGTGCCAGCAGCTTAGCGCTCACCTTGGCTTCATCACAAGAGACCCAGTACTTC.

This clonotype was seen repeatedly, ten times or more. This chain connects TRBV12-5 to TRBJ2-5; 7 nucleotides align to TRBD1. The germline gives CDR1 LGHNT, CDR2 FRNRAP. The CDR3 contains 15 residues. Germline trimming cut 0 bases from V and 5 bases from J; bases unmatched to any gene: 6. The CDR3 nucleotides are TGTGCTAGTGGTTTGGTACTAGGGGGCAGGGAGACCCAGTACTTC. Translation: CASGLVLGGRETQYF.

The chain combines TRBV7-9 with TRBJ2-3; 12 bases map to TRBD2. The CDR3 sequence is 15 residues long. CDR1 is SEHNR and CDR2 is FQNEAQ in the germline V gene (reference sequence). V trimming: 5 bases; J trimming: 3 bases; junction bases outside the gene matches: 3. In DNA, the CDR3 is TGTGCCAGCAGCATGACTAGCGGGAGAACAGATACGCAGTATTTT. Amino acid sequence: CASSMTSGRTDTQYF.

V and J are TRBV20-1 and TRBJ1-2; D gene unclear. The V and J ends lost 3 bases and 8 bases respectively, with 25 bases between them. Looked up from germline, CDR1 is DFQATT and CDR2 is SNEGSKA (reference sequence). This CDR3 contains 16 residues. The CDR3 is CSASTWVGLESAGYTF. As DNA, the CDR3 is TGCAGTGCTAGTACGTGGGTAGGTTTGGAATCTGCAGGCTACACCTTC.

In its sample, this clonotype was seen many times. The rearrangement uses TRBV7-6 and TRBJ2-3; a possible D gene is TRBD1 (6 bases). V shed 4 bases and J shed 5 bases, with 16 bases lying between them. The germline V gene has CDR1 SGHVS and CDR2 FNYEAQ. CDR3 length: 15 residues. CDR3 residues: CASSSSQGSGDTQYF. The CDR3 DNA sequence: TGTGCCAGCAGCTCGTCACAGGGCTCCGGAGATACGCAGTATTTT.

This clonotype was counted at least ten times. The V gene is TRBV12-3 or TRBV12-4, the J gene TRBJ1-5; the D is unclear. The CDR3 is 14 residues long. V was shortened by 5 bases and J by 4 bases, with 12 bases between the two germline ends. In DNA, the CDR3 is TGTGCCAGCAGTCTACCCGTAGGGAATCAGCCCCAGCATTTT. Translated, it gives CASSLPVGNQPQHF.

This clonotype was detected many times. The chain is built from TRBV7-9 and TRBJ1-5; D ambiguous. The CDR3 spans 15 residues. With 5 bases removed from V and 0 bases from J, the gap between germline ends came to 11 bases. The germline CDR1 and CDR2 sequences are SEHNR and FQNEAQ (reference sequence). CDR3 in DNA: TGTGCCAGCAGCCCCTCAGGATCTAGCAATCAGCCCCAGCATTTT. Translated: CASSPSGSSNQPQHF.

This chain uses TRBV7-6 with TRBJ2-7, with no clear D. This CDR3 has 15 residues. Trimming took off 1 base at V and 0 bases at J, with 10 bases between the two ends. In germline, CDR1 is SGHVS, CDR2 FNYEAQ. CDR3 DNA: TGTGCCAGCAGCTTAGGGTCGGGCCCCTCCTACGAGCAGTACTTC. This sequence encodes CASSLGSGPSYEQYF.

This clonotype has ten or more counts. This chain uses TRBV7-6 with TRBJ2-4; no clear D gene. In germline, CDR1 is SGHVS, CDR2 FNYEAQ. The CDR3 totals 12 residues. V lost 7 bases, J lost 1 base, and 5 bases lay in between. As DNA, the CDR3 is TGTGCCAGCACCTGGGCCAAAAACATTCAGTACTTC. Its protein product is CASTWAKNIQYF.

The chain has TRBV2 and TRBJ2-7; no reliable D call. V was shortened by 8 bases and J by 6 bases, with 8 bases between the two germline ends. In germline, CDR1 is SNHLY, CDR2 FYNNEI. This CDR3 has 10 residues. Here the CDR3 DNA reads TGTGCCAGCCAATTTGGCGAGCAGTACTTC. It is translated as CASQFGEQYF.

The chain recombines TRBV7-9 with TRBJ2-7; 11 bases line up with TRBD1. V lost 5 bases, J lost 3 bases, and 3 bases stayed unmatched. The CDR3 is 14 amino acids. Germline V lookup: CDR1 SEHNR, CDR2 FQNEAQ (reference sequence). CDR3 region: CASSRDRGIYEQYF. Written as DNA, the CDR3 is TGTGCCAGCAGCCGGGACAGGGGGATCTACGAGCAGTACTTC.

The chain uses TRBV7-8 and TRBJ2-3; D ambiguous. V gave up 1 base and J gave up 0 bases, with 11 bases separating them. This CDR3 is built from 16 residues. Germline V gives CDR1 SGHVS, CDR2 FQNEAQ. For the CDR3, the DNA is TGTGCCAGCAGCTTAGTGGTTGGTATCAGCACAGATACGCAGTATTTT. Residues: CASSLVVGISTDTQYF.

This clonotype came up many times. CDR3 protein: CASSSDWGTDTQYF. CDR3 DNA: TGTGCCAGCAGCTCTGACTGGGGGACAGATACGCAGTATTTT. The chain is built from TRBV7-9 and TRBJ2-3; possibly TRBD1 or TRBD2 for D (5 bases each). Germline loops: CDR1 SEHNR, CDR2 FQNEAQ (reference sequence). The germline V and J ends were trimmed by 4 bases and 3 bases, with 11 bases remaining between them. The CDR3 contains 14 residues.

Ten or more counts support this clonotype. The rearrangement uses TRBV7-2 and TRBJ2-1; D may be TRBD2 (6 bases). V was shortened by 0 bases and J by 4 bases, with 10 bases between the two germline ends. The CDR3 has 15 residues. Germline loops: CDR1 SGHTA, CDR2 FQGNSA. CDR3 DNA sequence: TGTGCCAGCAGCTTAGCCGGGACTCAGTACAATGAGCAGTTCTTC. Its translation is CASSLAGTQYNEQFF.

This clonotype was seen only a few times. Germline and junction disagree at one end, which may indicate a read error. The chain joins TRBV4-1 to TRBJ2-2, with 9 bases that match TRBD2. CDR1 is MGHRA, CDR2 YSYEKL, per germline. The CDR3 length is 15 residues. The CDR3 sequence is CASNLAGVGGGELFF. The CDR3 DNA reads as TGTGCCAGCAACTTAGCGGGAGTCGGTGGCGGGGAGCTGTTTTTT.

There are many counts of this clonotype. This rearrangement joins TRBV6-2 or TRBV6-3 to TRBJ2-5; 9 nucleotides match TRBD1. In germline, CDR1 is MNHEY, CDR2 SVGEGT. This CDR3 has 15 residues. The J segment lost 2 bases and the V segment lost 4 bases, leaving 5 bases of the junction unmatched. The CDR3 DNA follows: TGTGCCAGCAGTTCCGGGACAGGGAATCAAGAGACCCAGTACTTC. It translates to CASSSGTGNQETQYF.

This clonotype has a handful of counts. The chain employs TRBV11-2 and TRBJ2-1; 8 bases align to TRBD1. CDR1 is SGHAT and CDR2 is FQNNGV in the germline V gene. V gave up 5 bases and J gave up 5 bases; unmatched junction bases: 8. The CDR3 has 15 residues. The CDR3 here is CASSPARTGNNEQFF. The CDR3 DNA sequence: TGTGCCAGCAGCCCTGCCCGGACAGGGAACAATGAGCAGTTCTTC.

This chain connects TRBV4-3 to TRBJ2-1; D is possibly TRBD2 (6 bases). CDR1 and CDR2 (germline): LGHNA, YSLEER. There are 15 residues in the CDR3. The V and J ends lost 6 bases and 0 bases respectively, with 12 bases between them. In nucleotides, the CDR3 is TGCGCCAGCAGGAACGGGCGGGGCTCCTACAATGAGCAGTTCTTC. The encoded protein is CASRNGRGSYNEQFF.

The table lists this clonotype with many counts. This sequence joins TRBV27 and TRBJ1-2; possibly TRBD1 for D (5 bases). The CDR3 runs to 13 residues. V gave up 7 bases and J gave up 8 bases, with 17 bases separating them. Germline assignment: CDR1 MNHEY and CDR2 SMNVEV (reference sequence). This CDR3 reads CASTSQGLGGYTF. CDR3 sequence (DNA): TGTGCCAGCACGTCGCAGGGTCTGGGCGGCTACACCTTC.

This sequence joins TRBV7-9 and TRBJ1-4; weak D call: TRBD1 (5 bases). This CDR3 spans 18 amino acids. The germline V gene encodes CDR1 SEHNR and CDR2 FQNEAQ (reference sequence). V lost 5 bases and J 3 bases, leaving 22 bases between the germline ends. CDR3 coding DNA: TGTGCCAGCAGCCCACCGAGGGGATGGTGGTCTCCTAATGAAAAACTGTTTTTT. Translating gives CASSPPRGWWSPNEKLFF.

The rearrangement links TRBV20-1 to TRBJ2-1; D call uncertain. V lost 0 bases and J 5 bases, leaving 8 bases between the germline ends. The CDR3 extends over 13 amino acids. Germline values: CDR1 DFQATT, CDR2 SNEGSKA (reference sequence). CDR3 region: CSARDRRNNEQFF. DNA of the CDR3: TGCAGTGCTAGAGATCGGCGGAACAATGAGCAGTTCTTC.